Sequencing of this TCR beta chain was carried out in a study of T cells after posttransplantation cyclophosphamide. General study points: Later post-transplant blood repertoires were often dominated by donor CD8+ memory clones. Skin or GI-infiltrating T cells shared few TRB sequences with blood.

Produced via immunoSEQ multiplex PCR; TCRdb's table is partial and in-frame only. The sample comprises about 11,000 clones, approximately 95% of which are singletons, and approximately 0.3% rests with the top ten. To note about this clone: The antigen is undetermined.

The CDR3 is 14 residues long. The germline V gene has CDR1 SGHTA and CDR2 FQGTGA. V shed 2 bases and J shed 3 bases, with 10 bases lying between them. The V and J genes are TRBV7-3 and TRBJ1-2; D is unclear. The TCR was taken from a man aged 30-40 years in good health and a related stem cell transplant donor. Specimen: naive CD8+ T cells sorted from PBMCs. The CDR3 nucleotides are TGTGCCAGCAGCTTACTCCCGAGAGACTATGGCTACACCTTC. Its protein product is CASSLLPRDYGYTF.